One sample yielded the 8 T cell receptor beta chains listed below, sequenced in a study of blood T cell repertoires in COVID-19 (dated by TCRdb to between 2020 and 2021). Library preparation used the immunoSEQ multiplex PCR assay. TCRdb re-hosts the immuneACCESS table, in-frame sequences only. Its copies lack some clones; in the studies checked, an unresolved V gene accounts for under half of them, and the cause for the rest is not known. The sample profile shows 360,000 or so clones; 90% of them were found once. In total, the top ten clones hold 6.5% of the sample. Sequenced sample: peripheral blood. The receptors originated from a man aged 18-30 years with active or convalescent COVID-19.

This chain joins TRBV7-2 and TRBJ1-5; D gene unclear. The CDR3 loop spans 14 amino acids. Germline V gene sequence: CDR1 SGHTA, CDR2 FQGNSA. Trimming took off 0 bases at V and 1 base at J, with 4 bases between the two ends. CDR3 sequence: CASSLARSNQPQHF. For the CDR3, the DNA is TGTGCCAGCAGCTTAGCCAGAAGCAATCAGCCCCAGCATTTT.

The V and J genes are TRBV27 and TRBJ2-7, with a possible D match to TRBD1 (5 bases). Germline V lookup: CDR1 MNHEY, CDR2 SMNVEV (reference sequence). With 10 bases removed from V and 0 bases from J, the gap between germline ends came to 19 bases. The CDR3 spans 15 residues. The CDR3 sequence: CATADWGLASYEQYF. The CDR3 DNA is TGTGCCACGGCGGATTGGGGCCTGGCCTCCTACGAGCAGTACTTC.

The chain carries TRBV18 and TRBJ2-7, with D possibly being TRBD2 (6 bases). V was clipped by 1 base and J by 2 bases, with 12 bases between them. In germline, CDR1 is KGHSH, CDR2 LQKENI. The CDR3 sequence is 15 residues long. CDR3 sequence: CASSPREVKTYEQYF. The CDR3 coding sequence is TGTGCCAGCTCACCACGGGAGGTTAAAACCTACGAGCAGTACTTC.

DNA of the CDR3: TGTGCCAGCAGCCCTGGGACAGACCCCGTCCAAGAGACCCAGTACTTC. Its translation: CASSPGTDPVQETQYF. This chain joins TRBV9 and TRBJ2-5; 7 bases agree with TRBD1. Germline V gene sequence: CDR1 SGDLS, CDR2 YYNGEE. J was trimmed by 1 base and V by 4 bases; bases with no gene match: 10. The CDR3 covers 16 residues.

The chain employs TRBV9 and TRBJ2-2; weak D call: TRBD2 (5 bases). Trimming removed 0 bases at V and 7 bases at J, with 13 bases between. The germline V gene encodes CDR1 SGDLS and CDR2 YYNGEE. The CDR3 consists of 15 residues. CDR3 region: CASSVGGSGSGELFF. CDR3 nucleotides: TGTGCCAGCAGCGTAGGAGGGTCCGGAAGCGGGGAGCTGTTTTTT.

The CDR3 bases are TGCAGCGAGGCGGGAATAAAGAACACCGGGGAGCTGTTTTTT. Its protein product is CSEAGIKNTGELFF. The chain recombines TRBV29-1 with TRBJ2-2; weak D call: TRBD2 (6 bases). Germline V lookup: CDR1 SQVTM, CDR2 ANQGSEA. V was trimmed by 7 bases and J by 1 base, leaving 13 bases between them. This CDR3 spans 14 amino acids.

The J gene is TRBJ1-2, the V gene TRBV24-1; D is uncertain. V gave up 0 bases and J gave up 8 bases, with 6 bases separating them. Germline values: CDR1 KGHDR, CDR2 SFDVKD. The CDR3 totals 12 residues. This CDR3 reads CATSDLRGGYTF. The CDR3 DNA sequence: TGTGCCACCAGTGATTTGCGCGGCGGCTACACCTTC.

Here the CDR3 DNA reads TGTGCCAGTAGTATCACCTCGGGGTCTAATTCACCCCTCCACTTT. Translating it yields CASSITSGSNSPLHF. The chain has TRBV19 and TRBJ1-6; D unresolved. V was pared by 3 bases and J by 6 bases, with 12 bases between. This CDR3 region has 15 residues. CDR1 and CDR2 (germline): LNHDA, SQIVND (reference sequence).